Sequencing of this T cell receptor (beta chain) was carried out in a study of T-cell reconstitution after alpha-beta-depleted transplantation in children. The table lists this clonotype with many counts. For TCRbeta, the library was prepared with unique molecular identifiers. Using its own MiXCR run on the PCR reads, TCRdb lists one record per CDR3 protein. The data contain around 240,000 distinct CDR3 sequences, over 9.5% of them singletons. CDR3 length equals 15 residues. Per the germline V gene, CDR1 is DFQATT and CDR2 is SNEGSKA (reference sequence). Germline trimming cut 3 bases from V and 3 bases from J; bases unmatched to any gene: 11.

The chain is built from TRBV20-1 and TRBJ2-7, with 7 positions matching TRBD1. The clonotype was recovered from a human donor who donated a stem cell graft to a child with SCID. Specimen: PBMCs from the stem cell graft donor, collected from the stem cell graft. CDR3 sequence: CSASLGGQRGYEQYF. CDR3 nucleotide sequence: TGCAGTGCTAGTCTTGGGGGACAGAGAGGCTACGAGCAGTACTTC.